The clone carrying this T cell receptor beta chain was recorded only once. The source of the sample is a study of cytotoxic CD8 clonotypes in ibrutinib-treated CLL. Depths of 1 in 200,000 to 1 in 1 million T cells were the sequencing target. The table came from immunoSEQ multiplex PCR; TCRdb's copy has only in-frame clones and leaves some out. The sample shows some 140,000 clones, approximately 90% of them seen only once. Per germline, CDR1 LNHDA and CDR2 SQIVND (reference sequence). This CDR3 has 14 residues. The ends were cut back, 3 bases at V and 0 bases at J, with 9 bases in the middle. The chain combines TRBV19 with TRBJ2-7; D gene uncertain. Sample: PBMCs, taken after 12 months of ibrutinib treatment. The clonotype comes from a human donor with chronic lymphocytic leukemia. This CDR3 is CASSIDPSSYEQYF. The CDR3 nucleotides read TGTGCCAGTAGTATTGATCCGAGCTCCTACGAGCAGTACTTC.